The 9 T cell receptor beta chains below come from one sample, sequenced in a study of tumor and adjacent non-tumor tissue in lung cancer. TCRbeta libraries were built with three rounds of nested PCR, modified from ARM-PCR. TCRdb recomputed calls from the multiplex PCR reads with MiXCR, one row per CDR3 protein. The sample records 84,000 or so distinct CDR3 sequences, around 59% being singletons. The template was RNA from unsorted bulk tissue. The material sequenced was lung tumor tissue. The receptor set was obtained from a man between 65 and 79 years old with non-small cell lung cancer.

V is TRBV5-5 and J is TRBJ2-7; D is perhaps TRBD2 (6 bases). The CDR3 is made up of 16 amino acids. V was pared by 0 bases and J by 0 bases, with 13 bases between. The germline V gene has CDR1 SGHKS and CDR2 YYEKEE (reference sequence). CDR3 in DNA: TGTGCCAGCAGCTTGGTCGGCCTAGCGACCTCCTACGAGCAGTACTTC. This encodes CASSLVGLATSYEQYF.

Of note for this clonotype: A junction end diverges from the germline sequence, so it may reflect a read error. The chain joins TRBV29-1 to TRBJ2-1; 8 bases are shared with TRBD2. The CDR3 is 14 amino acids. Germline CDR1 and CDR2: SQVTM and ANQGSEA. DNA of the CDR3: TGTAGCGTATCCGGGGGACTAGGGGGGGGTGAGCAGTTCTTC. Translated: CSVSGGLGGGEQFF.

This clonotype appeared a few times. Lacking the conserved final phenylalanine or tryptophan, this CDR3 likely reflects a read error. The genes are TRBV11-1 and TRBJ1-1; 7 bases align to TRBD1. CDR1 is SGHAT, CDR2 FQDESV, per germline (reference sequence). The CDR3 sequence is 16 residues long. The ends lost 1 base at V and 10 bases at J; junction bases unmatched: 15. CDR3 in amino acids: CASSLGDSPRGAAAFI. The CDR3 DNA reads as TGTGCCAGCAGCTTAGGGGACAGCCCACGTGGGGCAGCAGCTTTCATT.

As concerns this clonotype: As the CDR3 is not closed by the conserved phenylalanine or tryptophan, this likely results from a read error. The V call is TRBV11-2, the J call TRBJ2-7; 7 positions agree with TRBD2. The CDR3 totals 14 residues. Germline CDR1 SGHAT, CDR2 FQNNGV. The CDR3 nucleotides read TGTGCCAGCAGCTTAGGTGCGGGAGCCTATGAGCAGTACTCC. This encodes CASSLGAGAYEQYS.

As for this clonotype: This may be a read error: a much more frequent sequence differs by one nucleotide. V gene TRBV6-1 combines with J gene TRBJ2-7; D ambiguous. The CDR3 runs to 13 residues. Germline V lookup: CDR1 MNHNS, CDR2 SASEGT. V shed 8 bases and J shed 3 bases, with 14 bases lying between them. As DNA, the CDR3 is TGTGCCAGCTCTGAAACCCTCGGCTACGAGCAGTACTTC. It specifies CASSETLGYEQYF.

With regard to this clonotype: One end of the junction does not line up with germline, which may come from a read error. The chain uses TRBV6-5 and TRBJ2-2, with 8 bases matching TRBD1. CDR1 is MNHEY and CDR2 is SVGAGI in the germline V gene. This CDR3 has 14 residues. CDR3 nucleotides: TGTGCCAACAGTGGGCAGGGGGCTGTCGGGAAGCTGTTTTTT. This sequence encodes CANSGQGAVGKLFF.

Turning to this clonotype: At one boundary the junction diverges from the germline segment, which might be a read error. The chain recombines TRBV5-1 with TRBJ2-3; a weak D match, TRBD2 (5 bases). The CDR3 loop spans 16 amino acids. Germline V gene sequence: CDR1 SGHRS, CDR2 YFSETQ. DNA of the CDR3: TGCGCCAGCAGTCGCGGACTCAAACTTAGCACAGATACGCGGTATTTT. It encodes CASSRGLKLSTDTRYF.

On this clonotype: In this CDR3 the conserved last residue, phenylalanine or tryptophan, is missing, so a read error is likely. The chain links TRBV11-2 to TRBJ2-7; D is ambiguous. The CDR3 has 15 amino acids. Per the germline V gene, CDR1 is SGHAT and CDR2 is FQNNGV. V was clipped by 0 bases and J by 4 bases, with 13 bases between them. This CDR3 reads CASSLERTGSYEQYI. CDR3 nucleotide sequence: TGTGCCAGCAGCTTAGAGCGGACGGGCTCATACGAGCAGTACATC.

This clonotype was counted a single time. One end of the junction varies from germline; a read error may be responsible. The chain is built from TRBV6-5 and TRBJ1-6, with 7 bases matching TRBD1. This CDR3 has 15 residues. CDR1 MNHEY and CDR2 SVGAGI come from the germline V gene. CDR3 region: CAISTPGQAHSPLHF. CDR3 coding DNA: TGTGCCATCAGTACGCCAGGACAGGCCCATTCACCCCTCCACTTT.